This T cell receptor beta chain was recovered during a study of response to subunit inactivated influenza vaccine. The CDR3 has 12 amino acids. The germline CDR1 and CDR2 sequences are DFQATT and SNEGSKA (reference sequence). V dropped 7 bases and J dropped 0 bases, with 10 bases sitting between them. Findings and caveats of the study: Authors suggested that a seasonal influenza vaccination recruits few new T cells each time.

This clonotype was counted a few times. No antigen is known for it. TCRdb reprocessed the RT-PCR reads via MiXCR and lists one record per CDR3 protein. The sample includes 650,000 to 700,000 distinct CDR3 sequences, approximately 14% seen only once; the top ten take about 9.9%. Sequences were derived from PBMCs from blood, sampled 11 to 12 days after vaccination. The sequence was collected from a man between 50 and 59 years old who received an inactivated influenza vaccine. The V call is TRBV20-1, the J call TRBJ2-7; D not resolved. The CDR3 nucleotides are TGCAGTGTGCCAGGACGCTCCTACGAGCAGTACTTC. Translation gives CSVPGRSYEQYF.